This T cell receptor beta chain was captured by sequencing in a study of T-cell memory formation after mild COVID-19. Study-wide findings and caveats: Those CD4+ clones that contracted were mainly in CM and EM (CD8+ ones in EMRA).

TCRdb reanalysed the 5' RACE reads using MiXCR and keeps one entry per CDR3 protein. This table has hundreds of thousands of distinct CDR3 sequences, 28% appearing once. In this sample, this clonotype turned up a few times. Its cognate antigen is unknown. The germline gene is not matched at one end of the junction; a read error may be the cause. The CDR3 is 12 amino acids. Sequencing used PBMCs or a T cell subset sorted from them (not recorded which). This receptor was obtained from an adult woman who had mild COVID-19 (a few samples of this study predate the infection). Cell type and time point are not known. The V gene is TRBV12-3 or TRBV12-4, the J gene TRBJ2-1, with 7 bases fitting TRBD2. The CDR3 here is CASSVAGYEQFF. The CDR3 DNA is TGTGCCAGCAGTGTAGCGGGTTATGAGCAGTTCTTC.